The rows below give T cell receptor beta chains drawn from one sample of a study of Ad26.COV2.S vaccination and SARS-CoV-2 variants. Measured with immunoSEQ multiplex PCR; TCRdb has only the in-frame clones, and not every one. The sample holds around 450,000 clones; about 92% are singletons and the top ten take approximately 4.3%. The material was peripheral blood, obtained in a trial of Ad26.COV2.S vaccine versus placebo. The receptors here all came from a person between 18 and 60 years old who received the Ad26.COV2.S COVID-19 vaccine or a placebo. Each CDR3 is given with its conserved first and last residue. Fields, in order: clone size, D gene, J gene, V gene, CDR3 DNA, CDR3 protein. A D gene is named only where the DNA matches it firmly. Size values are once, few and many counts, or a class for expanded clones, and some rows have none.

few NA TRBJ1-5 TRBV7-6 TGTGCCAGCAGCTTAGAAGGGGGTAGCAATCAGCCCCAGCATTTT CASSLEGGSNQPQHF
once NA TRBJ2-2 TRBV12-3/TRBV12-4 TGTGCCAGCAGTTTTGTCCAGGCCGGGGAGCTGTTTTTT CASSFVQAGELFF
NA TRBD2 TRBJ2-1 TRBV20-1 TGCAGTGCTAGTTTACAGAGACGGACTAGCGGGAGGTATGAGCAGTTCTTC CSASLQRRTSGRYEQFF
NA TRBD1 TRBJ1-5 TRBV6-2/TRBV6-3 TGTGCCAGCAGTGATACCCGGGACAGGGGCCCTTATAGCAATCAGCCCCAGCATTTT CASSDTRDRGPYSNQPQHF
NA NA TRBJ2-5 TRBV20-1 TGCAGTGCTAGTGGGAGACTAGGGAAACAAGAGACCCAGTACTTC CSASGRLGKQETQYF
few TRBD1 TRBJ1-5 TRBV28 TGTGCCAGCAGTTTTGCCCTCGGACAGGGGGACAATCAGCCCCAGCATTTT CASSFALGQGDNQPQHF
few TRBD2 TRBJ2-2 TRBV6-2/TRBV6-3 TGTGCCAGCAGTCGTAGCGGGAGGGTCACCGGGGAGCTGTTTTTT CASSRSGRVTGELFF
NA TRBD2 TRBJ2-7 TRBV28 TGTGCCAGCAGTCCCTCGGGACTAGCGGGGCCTTACCCCTACGAGCAGTACTTC CASSPSGLAGPYPYEQYF
NA NA TRBJ2-1 TRBV29-1 TGCAGCGTTGAACCGGGACGGGTCTCCTACAATGAGCAGTTCTTC CSVEPGRVSYNEQFF
NA TRBD1 TRBJ2-7 TRBV2 TGTGCCAGCAAGGTCGGACAGGGGGCCTACGAGCAGTACTTC CASKVGQGAYEQYF
NA NA TRBJ2-1 TRBV9 TGTGCCAGCAGCGCCGTGGGGCAGTACAATGAGCAGTTCTTC CASSAVGQYNEQFF
NA NA TRBJ2-3 TRBV6-5 TGTGCCAGCAGCCTCAGGGGGGGGCCAGATACGCAGTATTTT CASSLRGGPDTQYF
NA TRBD2 TRBJ2-7 TRBV3-1/TRBV3-2 TGTGCCAGCAGCCAAGACGGACTAGCGGGAGGAAAACCCTACGAGCAGTACTTC CASSQDGLAGGKPYEQYF
NA TRBD1 TRBJ2-1 TRBV27 TGTGCCAGCAGTTTGAGGGCGCCACAGGGGTGGAATGAGCAGTTCTTC CASSLRAPQGWNEQFF
NA TRBD2 TRBJ2-1 TRBV7-6 TGTGCCAGCAGTAGAGATAGCGGGGGGTCCTACAATGAGCAGTTCTTC CASSRDSGGSYNEQFF
NA TRBD2 TRBJ2-5 TRBV5-4 TGTGCCAGCAGCTTGGGCGGGGGTCTCCAAGAGACCCAGTACTTC CASSLGGGLQETQYF